A selection of T cell receptor beta chains follows, all from one sample in a study of chemoradiotherapy in HPV16-positive cancers. Libraries were prepared by immunoSEQ multiplex PCR; TCRdb keeps only in-frame clonotypes and omits some of them. The sample includes 5,700 or so clones, 65% to 90% seen only once; the top ten take roughly 9.3%. The specimen comprised tumor tissue, sampled from a patient who underwent chemoradiotherapy. The receptors stem from a human donor with HPV-associated anogenital cancer. Each CDR3 is given with its conserved first and last residue. The D gene is left open where the match is weak. A clone size is listed for some rows: how often the clone was seen (once, few, many), or a class if it is expanded.

abundance	v_gene	d_gene	j_gene	CDR3nt	CDR3aa
NA	TRBV4-2	NA	TRBJ2-2	TGTGCCAGCAGCCAAGCTCCAAGGGGGATGGGCACCGGGGAGCTGTTTTTT	CASSQAPRGMGTGELFF
once	TRBV11-2	TRBD1	TRBJ2-3	TGTGCCAGCAGCTTTAACAGGGGGACGACAGATACGCAGTATTTT	CASSFNRGTTDTQYF
NA	TRBV28	NA	TRBJ1-1	TGTGCCAGCAGCCCCGGGGACTCGGAGACTGAAGCTTTCTTT	CASSPGDSETEAFF
NA	TRBV30	NA	TRBJ2-1	TGTGCCTGGAGTCCCGGGGTGGGACCCTACAATGAGCAGTTCTTC	CAWSPGVGPYNEQFF
NA	TRBV19	NA	TRBJ1-3	TGTGCCAGTAGTATAACCCACAGGACTTCTGGAAACACCATATATTTT	CASSITHRTSGNTIYF
NA	TRBV27	TRBD1	TRBJ1-1	TGTGCCAGCAGGGCAGGGGGGAGGATGAACACTGAAGCTTTCTTT	CASRAGGRMNTEAFF
NA	TRBV5-1	NA	TRBJ2-1	TGCGCCAGCAGCTTGTGGGACAATGAGCAGTTCTTC	CASSLWDNEQFF
few	TRBV6-1	NA	TRBJ1-1	TGTGCCAGCAGTGGAACATCGAACACTGAAGCTTTCTTT	CASSGTSNTEAFF
NA	TRBV9	TRBD1	TRBJ1-1	TGCGCCAGCAGCGTAGCGGGACAGGGGAGTCAAACTGAAGCTTTCTTT	CASSVAGQGSQTEAFF
NA	TRBV18	NA	TRBJ2-3	TGTGCCAGCTCACCAGGTAGGGTCACAGATACGCAGTATTTT	CASSPGRVTDTQYF
NA	TRBV19	TRBD1	TRBJ1-5	TGTGCCAGTAAGGGGGAGCAGGGGGCGAGCAATCAGCCCCAGCATTTT	CASKGEQGASNQPQHF
NA	TRBV7-2	NA	TRBJ2-2	TGTGCCAGCAGCTTGGGGCACCCCAACACCGGGGAGCTGTTTTTT	CASSLGHPNTGELFF
NA	TRBV6-5	NA	TRBJ1-6	TGTGCCAGCAGTTACACAGGGAATTCACCCCTCCACTTT	CASSYTGNSPLHF
once	TRBV4-2	NA	TRBJ2-1	TGTGCCAGCAGCGGGGGGGCGAATGAGCAGTTCTTC	CASSGGANEQFF
once	TRBV11-2	TRBD1	TRBJ2-1	TGTGCCAGCAGCTACAAAACGGACAGGGTTGGTAGGGATGAGCAGTTCTTC	CASSYKTDRVGRDEQFF
NA	TRBV6-1	TRBD1	TRBJ1-1	TGTGCCAGCAGCCCGGGACAGCAAACCACTGAAGCTTTCTTT	CASSPGQQTTEAFF
few	TRBV19	NA	TRBJ1-1	TGTGCCAGTAGTACAGGTCTGAACACTGAAGCTTTCTTT	CASSTGLNTEAFF
NA	TRBV4-1	TRBD2	TRBJ2-3	TGCGCCAGCAGCCAAGATCTGAGCGGGGGGCAAGATACGCAGTATTTT	CASSQDLSGGQDTQYF